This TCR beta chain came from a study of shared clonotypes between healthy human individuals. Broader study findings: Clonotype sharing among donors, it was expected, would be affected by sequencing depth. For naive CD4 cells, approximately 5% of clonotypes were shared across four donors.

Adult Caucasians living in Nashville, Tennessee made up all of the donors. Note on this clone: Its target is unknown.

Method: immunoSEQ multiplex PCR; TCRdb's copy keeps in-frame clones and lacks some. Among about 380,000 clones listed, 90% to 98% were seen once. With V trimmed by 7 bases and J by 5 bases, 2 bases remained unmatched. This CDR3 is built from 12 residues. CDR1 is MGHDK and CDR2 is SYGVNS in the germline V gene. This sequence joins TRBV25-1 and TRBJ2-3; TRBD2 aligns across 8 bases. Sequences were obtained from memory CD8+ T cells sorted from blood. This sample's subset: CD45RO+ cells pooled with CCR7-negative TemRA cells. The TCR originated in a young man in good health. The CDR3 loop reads CASNLAGDTQYF. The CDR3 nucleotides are TGTGCCAGCAATCTAGCGGGAGATACGCAGTATTTT.